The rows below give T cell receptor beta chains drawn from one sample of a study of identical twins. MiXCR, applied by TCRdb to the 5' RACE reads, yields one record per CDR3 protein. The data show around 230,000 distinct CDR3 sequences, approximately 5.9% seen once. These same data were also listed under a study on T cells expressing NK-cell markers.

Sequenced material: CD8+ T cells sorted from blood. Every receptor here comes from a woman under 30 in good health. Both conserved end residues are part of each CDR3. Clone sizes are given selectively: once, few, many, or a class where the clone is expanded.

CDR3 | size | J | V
CASSVGPSGRHTGELFF | NA | TRBJ2-2 | TRBV9
CASSPAGQDAREQFF | many | TRBJ2-1 | TRBV18
CATGLFSWADTQYF | few | TRBJ2-3 | TRBV15
CASTTLTIPSPGANVLTF | many | TRBJ2-6 | TRBV12-3/TRBV12-4
CASRGLVDEQFF | few | TRBJ2-1 | TRBV6-2/TRBV6-3
CASSRGLAASYEQYF | NA | TRBJ2-7 | TRBV18
CASTSGSSSYEQYF | NA | TRBJ2-7 | TRBV7-9
CSGRDRAGELFF | NA | TRBJ2-2 | TRBV20-1
CASSEYTFGIVLGNTIYF | NA | TRBJ1-3 | TRBV6-1
CASSYDRETGELFF | many | TRBJ2-2 | TRBV6-2/TRBV6-3
CASSLGQQTDTQYF | NA | TRBJ2-3 | TRBV27
CASGPGLARGTDTQYF | NA | TRBJ2-3 | TRBV27
CASSSRQPYEQYF | NA | TRBJ2-7 | TRBV11-2
CASSQVHGPGEQFF | NA | TRBJ2-1 | TRBV14
CASSLWGRGRDEQFF | NA | TRBJ2-1 | TRBV7-9
CASSYSGTGTSEQFF | few | TRBJ2-1 | TRBV6-5
CASSSGISYNEQFF | few | TRBJ2-1 | TRBV6-1
CASSYTPPGGSTDTQYF | NA | TRBJ2-3 | TRBV6-5
CASSQERQDSRTAGELFF | few | TRBJ2-2 | TRBV4-3
CASRKQGQETQYF | many | TRBJ2-5 | TRBV28
CASSFFGNTGELFF | few | TRBJ2-2 | TRBV19
CASGGTGDWSPLHF | NA | TRBJ1-6 | TRBV12-3/TRBV12-4
CASSPSGGKQDTQYF | few | TRBJ2-3 | TRBV7-7
CASSFTAEQYF | few | TRBJ2-7 | TRBV7-9
CASSESGEQFF | few | TRBJ2-1 | TRBV10-2
CASSWGQSSGNTIYF | many | TRBJ1-3 | TRBV5-1
CASSQDSGTGFNEQFF | many | TRBJ2-1 | TRBV4-2
CASSWDGGTSDNEQFF | few | TRBJ2-1 | TRBV3-1
CASSFWAQQPQHF | few | TRBJ1-5 | TRBV12-3/TRBV12-4
CASSTTSLSGRGGGELFF | many | TRBJ2-2 | TRBV27
CSARLRGGTEAFF | few | TRBJ1-1 | TRBV20-1
CASSEDSSGAYEQYF | NA | TRBJ2-7 | TRBV6-1
CASSLRSRDTEAFF | many | TRBJ1-1 | TRBV12-3/TRBV12-4
CASSQGGESSGANVLTF | NA | TRBJ2-6 | TRBV4-3
CASSSTPFVYGYTF | few | TRBJ1-2 | TRBV7-9
CASSPVALRTYEQYF | NA | TRBJ2-7 | TRBV5-6
CASSPLPLDTQYF | NA | TRBJ2-3 | TRBV19
CASSPRPRDTQYF | NA | TRBJ2-3 | TRBV5-4
CSVPRDRFYGYTF | NA | TRBJ1-2 | TRBV29-1
CASSFWTQGMETQYF | NA | TRBJ2-5 | TRBV12-3/TRBV12-4
CASSPLQSEAFF | NA | TRBJ1-1 | TRBV18
CSATGLAAITDTQYF | few | TRBJ2-3 | TRBV20-1
CASSSTGYSNQPQHF | NA | TRBJ1-5 | TRBV5-6
CSVEDGEAGGELFF | few | TRBJ2-2 | TRBV29-1
CASSVGYSTEAFF | many | TRBJ1-1 | TRBV9